The clone carrying this T cell receptor beta chain occurred a few times. Antigen specificity is unknown. The junction differs from germline at one of its ends, possibly a read error. Beta-chain TCR CDR3 regions were amplified from RNA transcripts. HTBI primers were used in a first-round RT-PCR, which preceded a second-round multiplex PCR. MiXCR, applied by TCRdb to the multiplex PCR reads, yields one record per CDR3 protein. Among 1 million to 1.3 million distinct CDR3 sequences listed, roughly 35% were seen once. This sample is drawn from a study of Graves' ophthalmopathy and Graves' hyperthyroidism. Overall study findings and caveats: A 13-signature model separated ophthalmopathy from stable hyperthyroidism, reaching about 90% sensitivity and 80% to 83% specificity cross-validated.

Germline CDR1 is SNHLY and CDR2 is FYNNEI. This CDR3 contains 14 residues. Sample: peripheral blood or thyroid tissue (not recorded which). The origin of this receptor is an adult man with Graves' hyperthyroidism. This chain connects TRBV2 to TRBJ1-2, with 7 bases aligning to TRBD1. DNA of the CDR3: TGTGCTAGCAGGGGGGGGCAGAATAACTATGGCTACACCTTC. Translation: CASRGGQNNYGYTF.